This T cell receptor (beta chain) was found in a study of cytomegalovirus exposure and HLA in healthy donors. General study results and limits: Sequencing depth roughly uniform across donors was assumed in presence/absence analyses.

PCR employed 60 Vbeta and 13 Jbeta primers. The method was immunoSEQ multiplex PCR; TCRdb's version includes in-frame clones alone and lacks a portion of them. The profile shows 170,000 or so clones, around 73% of them singletons. Germline assignment: CDR1 MDHEN and CDR2 SYDVKM. The CDR3 consists of 11 residues. The ends were cut back, 6 bases at V and 9 bases at J, with 9 bases in the middle. Notes on this clone: No antigen is known for it.

The source is a man aged 55-75 years in good health and CMV-seronegative. Sequencing was carried out using PBMCs. The chain links TRBV28 to TRBJ1-5; perhaps TRBD1 as D (5 bases). The CDR3 sequence: CASRLGGPQHF. The CDR3 DNA follows: TGTGCCAGCAGATTGGGGGGGCCCCAGCATTTT. Drawing the rest from reference TRBV28 and TRBJ1-5, the complete variable domain is DVKVTQSSRYLVKRTGEKVFLECVQDMDHENMFWYRQDPGLGLRLIYFSYDVKMKEKGDIPEGYSVSREKKERFSLILESASTNQTSMYLCASRLGGPQHFGDGTRLSIL.